This TCR beta chain was identified in a study of T cell responses to AZD1222 COVID-19 vaccine. General study results and limits: Mapped onto spike, vaccine-associated CD4 TCRs spanned it and were dominant at 160-218 and 743-854. Of spike-specific TCRs, nearly half reportedly target regions left unmutated in variants. Samples come after the peak T cell response, not at day 14.

As concerns this clone: Its antigen is unknown.

Some clones are missing from TCRdb's copy, which holds only in-frame ones; the method was immunoSEQ multiplex PCR. Among some 120,000 clones, 88% were seen once, and the ten largest hold 8% to 10%. Germline CDR1 is SGHDT and CDR2 is YYEEEE. The CDR3 is made up of 17 amino acids. V dropped 7 bases and J dropped 5 bases, with 27 bases sitting between them. This sequence joins TRBV5-6 and TRBJ1-1; D might be TRBD1 (6 bases). This TCR was sampled from an adult in good health. Source: peripheral blood, taken on day 0 of AZD1222 vaccination. This CDR3 is CASFPPVRRGGWTEAFF. The CDR3 DNA is TGTGCCAGCTTTCCACCAGTTCGCAGGGGAGGATGGACTGAAGCTTTCTTT.